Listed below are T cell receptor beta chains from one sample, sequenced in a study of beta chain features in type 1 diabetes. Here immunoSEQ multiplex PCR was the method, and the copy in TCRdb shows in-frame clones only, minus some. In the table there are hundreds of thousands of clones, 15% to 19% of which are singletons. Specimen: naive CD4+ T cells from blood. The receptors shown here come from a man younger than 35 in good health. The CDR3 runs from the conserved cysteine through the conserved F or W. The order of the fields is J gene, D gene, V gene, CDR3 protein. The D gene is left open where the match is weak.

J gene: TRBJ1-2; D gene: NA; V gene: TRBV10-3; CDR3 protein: CAISTGSVAGGYTF
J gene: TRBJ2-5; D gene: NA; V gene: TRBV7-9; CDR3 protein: CASSSNGETQYF
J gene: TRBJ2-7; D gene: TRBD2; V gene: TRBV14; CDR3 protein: CASSTTSSGGYEQYF
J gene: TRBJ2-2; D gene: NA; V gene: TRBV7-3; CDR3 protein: CASSLYRNTGELFF
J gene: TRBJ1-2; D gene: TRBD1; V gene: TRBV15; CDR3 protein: CATSRGTVSYGYTF
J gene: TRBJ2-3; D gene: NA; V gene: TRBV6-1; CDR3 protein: CASSEAGQITDTQYF
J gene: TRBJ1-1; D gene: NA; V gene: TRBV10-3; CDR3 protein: CAISDDGGAAFF
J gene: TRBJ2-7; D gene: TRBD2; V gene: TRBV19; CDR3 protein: CASRLAGTYEQYF
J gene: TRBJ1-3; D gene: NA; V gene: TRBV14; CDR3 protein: CASSRATGPAGNTIYF
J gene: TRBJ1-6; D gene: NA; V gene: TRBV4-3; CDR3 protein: CASSQERVGSYNSPLHF
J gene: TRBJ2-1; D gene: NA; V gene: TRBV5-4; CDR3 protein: CASSLQGDEQFF
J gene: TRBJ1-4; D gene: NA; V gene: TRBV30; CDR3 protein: CAWSVPILNEKLFF
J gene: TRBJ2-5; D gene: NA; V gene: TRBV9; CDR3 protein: CASSVGTGQETQYF
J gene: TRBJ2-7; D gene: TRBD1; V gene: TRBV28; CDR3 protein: CASTSRGTGFDYEQYF
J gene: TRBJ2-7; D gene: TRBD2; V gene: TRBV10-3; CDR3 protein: CAISWTSGSYEQYF
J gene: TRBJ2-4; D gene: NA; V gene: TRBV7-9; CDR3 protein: CASSLVLGATKNIQYF
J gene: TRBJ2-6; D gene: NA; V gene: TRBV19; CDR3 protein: CASSIPGAGANVLTF
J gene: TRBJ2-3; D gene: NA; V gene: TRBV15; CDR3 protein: CATSRVLEDTQYF